Below, 26 T cell receptor beta chains from the same sample are listed, as sequenced in a study of PD-L1 blockade in urothelial cancer. Libraries were prepared by immunoSEQ multiplex PCR; TCRdb keeps only in-frame clonotypes and omits some of them. The sample lists 85,000 to 90,000 clones, approximately 87% occurring once. The time point was: pretreatment peripheral blood. The source material was PBMCs, sampled around atezolizumab (anti-PD-L1) treatment. The receptors shown here come from a man aged 55 to 70 with urothelial cancer.

The chain employs TRBV28 and TRBJ1-2; 8 bases are shared with TRBD1. The CDR3 has 14 amino acids. Germline loops: CDR1 MDHEN, CDR2 SYDVKM. J lost 8 bases, V lost 4 bases, and 9 bases had no gene match. The CDR3 sequence is CASSSRTGRIGYTF. Written as DNA, the CDR3 is TGTGCCAGCAGTTCGAGGACAGGGCGTATCGGCTACACCTTC.

The chain carries TRBV5-1 and TRBJ1-1; 10 bases match TRBD1. The V and J ends lost 4 bases and 1 base, in that order; junction bases with no gene match: 4. This CDR3 has 15 residues. CDR1 is SGHRS and CDR2 is YFSETQ in the germline V gene. CDR3 in amino acids: CASSERDRGNTEAFF. The CDR3 DNA sequence: TGCGCCAGCAGCGAACGGGACAGGGGGAACACTGAAGCTTTCTTT.

The chain is built from TRBV28 and TRBJ2-1; TRBD2 aligns across 11 bases. The V and J ends lost 5 bases and 4 bases, in that order; junction bases with no gene match: 4. The CDR3 is 15 residues long. The germline V gene encodes CDR1 MDHEN and CDR2 SYDVKM. DNA for the CDR3: TGTGCCAGCAGTCCCGGGACTAGCGGTTACAATGAGCAGTTCTTC. Translation gives CASSPGTSGYNEQFF.

The chain joins TRBV9 to TRBJ2-5; 9 bases map to TRBD2. This CDR3 spans 16 amino acids. J lost 5 bases, V lost 0 bases, and 8 bases had no gene match. Per germline, CDR1 SGDLS and CDR2 YYNGEE. Here the CDR3 reads CASSVVPASGDETQYF. DNA for the CDR3: TGTGCCAGCAGCGTAGTCCCTGCTAGCGGGGATGAGACCCAGTACTTC. Variable domain in full (rest from reference TRBV9 and TRBJ2-5): DSGVTQTPKHLITATGQRVTLRCSPRSGDLSVYWYQQSLDQGLQFLIQYYNGEERAKGNILERFSAQQFPDLHSELNLSSLELGDSALYFCASSVVPASGDETQYFGPGTRLLVL.

This chain uses TRBV6-5 with TRBJ1-2; D gene unclear. Looked up from germline, CDR1 is MNHEY and CDR2 is SVGAGI. This CDR3 contains 13 residues. The V end was cut by 6 bases, the J end by 7 bases, with 15 bases between. DNA of the CDR3: TGTGCCAGCAGCGCTACGCGAGGGCTTGGCTACACCTTC. This gives the protein CASSATRGLGYTF.

CDR3 residues: CATSGGGNIQYF. The CDR3 DNA reads TGTGCCACCAGTGGGGGGGGGAACATTCAGTACTTC. The chain combines TRBV15 with TRBJ2-4, with 7 bases aligning to TRBD2. The length of the CDR3 is 12 residues. Germline V lookup: CDR1 LNHNV, CDR2 YYDKDF (reference sequence). V lost 6 bases, J lost 7 bases, and 3 bases stayed unmatched.

This clone turned up a few times. V usage is TRBV9 and J usage is TRBJ1-1; 7 bases are shared with TRBD1. Germline V gene data show CDR1 as SGDLS and CDR2 as YYNGEE. The CDR3 totals 13 residues. J lost 4 bases, V lost 3 bases, and 3 bases had no gene match. The CDR3 loop reads CASSAEGATEAFF. CDR3 DNA sequence: TGTGCCAGCAGCGCAGAGGGGGCCACTGAAGCTTTCTTT.

This clone occurred once. The genes are TRBV18 and TRBJ1-1, with 12 nucleotides matching TRBD1. The germline gives CDR1 KGHSH, CDR2 LQKENI. Trimming took 6 bases from V and 6 from J; bases not matched to a gene: 5. This CDR3 region has 14 residues. The CDR3 sequence: CASSGTGGEPEAFF. The CDR3 coding sequence is TGTGCCAGCTCCGGGACAGGGGGCGAGCCTGAAGCTTTCTTT. Complete variable domain (other parts from reference TRBV18 and TRBJ1-1): NAGVMQNPRHLVRRRGQEARLRCSPMKGHSHVYWYRQLPEEGLKFMVYLQKENIIDESGMPKERFSAEFPKEGPSILRIQQVVRGDSAAYFCASSGTGGEPEAFFGQGTRLTVV.

The chain joins TRBV28 to TRBJ1-1; D unclear. Germline CDR1 and CDR2: MDHEN and SYDVKM. CDR3 length equals 14 residues. V was pared by 4 bases and J by 8 bases, with 17 bases between. The CDR3 loop reads CASSSRDPVEEAFF. In DNA form, the CDR3 reads TGTGCCAGCAGTTCGAGGGATCCAGTCGAAGAAGCTTTCTTT.

The rearrangement uses TRBV4-1 and TRBJ1-2; D not resolved. V was clipped by 0 bases and J by 6 bases, with 11 bases between them. Germline values: CDR1 MGHRA, CDR2 YSYEKL. This CDR3 contains 14 residues. The CDR3 sequence: CASSQDQSRNGYTF. The CDR3 bases are TGCGCCAGCAGCCAAGATCAGTCCAGAAATGGCTACACCTTC.

The chain joins TRBV5-5 to TRBJ2-3; TRBD1 might be the D (5 bases). CDR1 SGHKS and CDR2 YYEKEE come from the germline V gene (reference sequence). The CDR3 sequence is 16 residues long. With 0 bases removed from V and 0 bases from J, the gap between germline ends came to 11 bases. The CDR3 DNA follows: TGTGCCAGCAGCTTGGCCAGACAGCCAAGCACAGATACGCAGTATTTT. Translation: CASSLARQPSTDTQYF.

In DNA, the CDR3 is TGTGCCTGGAGTCGAGCGGGAGGTTTTTACGAGCAGTACTTC. Protein sequence: CAWSRAGGFYEQYF. This chain joins TRBV30 and TRBJ2-7, with 9 bases lining up with TRBD2. The CDR3 length is 14 residues. The germline CDR1 and CDR2 sequences are GTSNPN and SVGIG (reference sequence). The J segment lost 4 bases and the V segment lost 2 bases, leaving 6 bases of the junction unmatched.

The chain links TRBV29-1 to TRBJ2-3; 8 bases fit TRBD2. The V gene end was trimmed by 5 bases and the J gene end by 0 bases; junction bases not matched to a gene: 13. The germline V gene has CDR1 SQVTM and CDR2 ANQGSEA. This CDR3 contains 17 residues. The CDR3 DNA sequence: TGCAGCGTTAGGGGGGCGGGTAGCGGGGAGAGCACAGATACGCAGTATTTT. Protein sequence: CSVRGAGSGESTDTQYF.

The rearrangement joins TRBV27 to TRBJ2-7; TRBD2 matches 9 bases. The germline V gene encodes CDR1 MNHEY and CDR2 SMNVEV (reference sequence). This CDR3 comprises 13 residues. Unmatched junction bases numbered 0, after V lost 6 bases and J lost 0 bases. This CDR3 is CASRTSGSYEQYF. For the CDR3, the DNA is TGTGCCAGCAGGACTAGCGGCTCCTACGAGCAGTACTTC.

The chain recombines TRBV11-1 with TRBJ2-7; D ambiguous. Germline CDR1 is SGHAT and CDR2 is FQDESV (reference sequence). Trimming pared 5 bases from V and 2 bases from J, leaving 13 bases between. The CDR3 spans 14 residues. The CDR3 loop reads CASSLPGITYEQYF. Here the CDR3 DNA reads TGTGCCAGCAGCCTCCCCGGTATTACCTACGAGCAGTACTTC.

The chain employs TRBV7-3 and TRBJ2-1; TRBD2 is a possible D gene (7 bases). The CDR3 has 16 residues. V dropped 5 bases and J dropped 9 bases, with 23 bases sitting between them. Germline CDR1 reads SGHTA; CDR2 reads FQGTGA. As DNA, the CDR3 is TGTGCCAGCAGCGCCCACCCCGGAGGGGGGGCTGGTGAGCAGTTCTTC. Its translation: CASSAHPGGGAGEQFF.

This chain joins TRBV7-9 and TRBJ2-3, with 8 bases that match TRBD2. Unmatched junction bases numbered 1, after V lost 5 bases and J lost 3 bases. The CDR3 contains 13 residues. Germline V CDR1 and CDR2: SEHNR, FQNEAQ (reference sequence). CDR3 loop: CASSRGGTDTQYF. CDR3 DNA: TGTGCCAGCAGCCGGGGGGGTACAGATACGCAGTATTTT.

J is TRBJ1-2 and V is TRBV6-5; D perhaps matches TRBD1 (5 bases). Trimming cost V 11 bases and J 2 bases, with 18 bases left between them. The germline V gene encodes CDR1 MNHEY and CDR2 SVGAGI. The CDR3 covers 14 residues. The CDR3: CASTGGRGNYGYTF. DNA for the CDR3: TGTGCCTCCACGGGGGGGAGGGGCAACTATGGCTACACCTTC.

This chain's CDR3 is CATRTLGGNTEAFF. As DNA, the CDR3 is TGTGCCACCCGAACCCTTGGCGGAAACACTGAAGCTTTCTTT. The chain employs TRBV18 and TRBJ1-1; D uncertain. CDR3 length: 14 residues. With 10 bases removed from V and 2 bases from J, the gap between germline ends came to 17 bases. Germline CDR1 reads KGHSH; CDR2 reads LQKENI. The full variable domain, with the rest looked up from reference TRBV18 and TRBJ1-1, is NAGVMQNPRHLVRRRGQEARLRCSPMKGHSHVYWYRQLPEEGLKFMVYLQKENIIDESGMPKERFSAEFPKEGPSILRIQQVVRGDSAAYFCATRTLGGNTEAFFGQGTRLTVV.

The chain couples TRBV6-1 to TRBJ2-7, with D uncertain. Trimming shortened V by 7 bases and J by 3 bases, and 13 bases separated the two germline ends. CDR1 and CDR2 (germline): MNHNS, SASEGT. This CDR3 contains 13 residues. CDR3 nucleotides: TGTGCCAGCAAAGATTTCTTCTACTACGAGCAGTACTTC. Residues: CASKDFFYYEQYF.

J is TRBJ2-7 and V is TRBV27; the D gene is possibly TRBD1 (6 bases). CDR3 length: 13 residues. The germline CDR1 and CDR2 sequences are MNHEY and SMNVEV (reference sequence). V lost 3 bases and J lost 3, with 9 bases in between. The CDR3 sequence: CASSFSQGYEQYF. The CDR3 nucleotides are TGTGCCAGCAGTTTTTCACAGGGCTACGAGCAGTACTTC.

The DNA of the CDR3 is TGTGCCAGCAGTTACTCCCGAGAGTACTACGAGCAGTACTTC. This translates into CASSYSREYYEQYF. This chain uses TRBV6-5 with TRBJ2-7; D is ambiguous. The V gene's germline CDR1 is MNHEY and CDR2 SVGAGI. The V and J ends lost 0 bases and 3 bases respectively, with 9 bases between them. There are 14 residues in the CDR3.

The chain uses TRBV23-1 and TRBJ1-2; possible D gene TRBD1, 6 bases. TRBV23-1 is an ORF; its function is uncertain. This CDR3 has 17 amino acids. V was pared by 3 bases and J by 6 bases, with 23 bases between. The CDR3 region is CASSQSDRSPHANGYTF. CDR3 DNA sequence: TGCGCCAGCAGTCAGAGCGACAGGTCACCCCATGCTAATGGCTACACCTTC.

This clone was seen a few times. The chain recombines TRBV19 with TRBJ1-1; 11 bases line up with TRBD1. Trimming took 2 bases from V and 6 from J; bases not matched to a gene: 8. From germline, CDR1 is LNHDA and CDR2 SQIVND (reference sequence). The CDR3 is 16 amino acids. CDR3 sequence reads: CASSILPGQGDAEAFF. The CDR3 DNA reads as TGTGCCAGTAGTATATTACCGGGACAGGGGGACGCTGAAGCTTTCTTT.

The V call is TRBV5-1, the J call TRBJ1-4, with TRBD1 matching 9 bases. The CDR3 consists of 17 residues. With V trimmed by 1 base and J by 7 bases, 11 bases remained unmatched. From germline, CDR1 is SGHRS and CDR2 YFSETQ. The chain's CDR3 is CASSLFLFGTGTEKLFF. The CDR3 DNA is TGCGCCAGCAGCTTGTTTTTGTTTGGGACAGGGACTGAAAAACTGTTTTTT.

The chain uses TRBV9 and TRBJ2-1; 7 nucleotides agree with TRBD2. The CDR3 runs to 19 residues. J was trimmed by 1 base and V by 0 bases; bases with no gene match: 13. Germline-derived CDR1 and CDR2 are SGDLS and YYNGEE. CDR3 residues: CASSVVSRASGLSYNEQFF. CDR3 sequence (DNA): TGTGCCAGCAGCGTAGTATCTAGGGCTAGCGGATTGTCCTACAATGAGCAGTTCTTC.